This T cell receptor beta chain was sequenced for a study of cytomegalovirus exposure and HLA in healthy donors. Findings and limits, study-wide: Some highly shared sequence variants likely arose as a pipeline artifact.

The J segment lost 6 bases and the V segment lost 4 bases, leaving 5 bases of the junction unmatched. The CDR3 is made up of 13 amino acids. Per the germline V gene, CDR1 is SQVTM and CDR2 is ANQGSEA. PCR involved 60 Vbeta and 13 Jbeta primers. Only in-frame clones appear in the TCRdb table, and some are missing; sequencing was by immunoSEQ multiplex PCR. The repertoire holds tens of thousands of clones, with roughly 77% as singletons. As concerns this clone: The antigen remains undetermined.

V gene TRBV29-1 combines with J gene TRBJ2-5, with TRBD2 matching 10 bases. This receptor was identified in a woman aged 40 to 50 in good health and CMV-seropositive. Sequenced input: PBMCs. CDR3 bases: TGCAGCGTTGCTGAACTAGCGGGGAAGACCCAGTACTTC. As protein: CSVAELAGKTQYF.